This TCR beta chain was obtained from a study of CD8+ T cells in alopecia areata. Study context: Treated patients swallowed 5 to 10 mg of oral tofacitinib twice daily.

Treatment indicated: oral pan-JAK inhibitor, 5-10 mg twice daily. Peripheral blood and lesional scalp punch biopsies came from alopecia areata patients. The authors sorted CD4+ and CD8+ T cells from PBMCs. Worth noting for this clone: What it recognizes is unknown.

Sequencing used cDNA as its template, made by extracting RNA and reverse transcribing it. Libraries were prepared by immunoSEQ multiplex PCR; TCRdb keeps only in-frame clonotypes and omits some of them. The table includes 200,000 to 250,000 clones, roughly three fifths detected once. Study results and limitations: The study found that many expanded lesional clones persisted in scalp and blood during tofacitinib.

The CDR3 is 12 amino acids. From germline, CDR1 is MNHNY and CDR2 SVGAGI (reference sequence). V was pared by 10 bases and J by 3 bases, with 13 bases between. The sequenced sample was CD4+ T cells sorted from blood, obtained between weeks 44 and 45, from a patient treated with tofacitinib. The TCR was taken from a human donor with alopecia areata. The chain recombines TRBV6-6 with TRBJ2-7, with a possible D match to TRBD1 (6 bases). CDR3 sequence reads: CATEDSFYEQYF. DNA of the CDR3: TGTGCCACCGAGGACAGTTTCTACGAGCAGTACTTC.